The clone carrying this T cell receptor (beta chain) was observed once. The junction differs from germline at one of its ends, possibly a read error. This entry is derived from a study of shared clonotypes between healthy human individuals. Germline CDR1 reads SSHAT; CDR2 reads FNYEAQ (reference sequence). The CDR3 consists of 18 residues. Produced via immunoSEQ multiplex PCR; TCRdb's table is partial and in-frame only. The table includes some 2,000,000 clones, more than 90% detected once. Sequenced: naive CD4+ T cells sorted from blood. Subset given: CD45RA+ positively selected. This TCR derives from a young man in good health. The chain carries TRBV7-7 and TRBJ2-2, with D perhaps TRBD1 or TRBD2 (6 bases each). For the CDR3, the DNA is TGTGCTAGCAGCTCAGAGGGGGGCGGAGCACCCCACACCGGGGAGCTGTTTTTT. It specifies CASSSEGGGAPHTGELFF. Looking up the rest from reference TRBV7-7 and TRBJ2-2 gives the full variable domain: GAGVSQSPRYKVTKRGQDVTLRCDPISSHATLYWYQQALGQGPEFLTYFNYEAQPDKSGLPSDRFSAERPEGSISTLTIQRTEQRDSAMYRCASSSEGGGAPHTGELFFGEGSRLTVL.